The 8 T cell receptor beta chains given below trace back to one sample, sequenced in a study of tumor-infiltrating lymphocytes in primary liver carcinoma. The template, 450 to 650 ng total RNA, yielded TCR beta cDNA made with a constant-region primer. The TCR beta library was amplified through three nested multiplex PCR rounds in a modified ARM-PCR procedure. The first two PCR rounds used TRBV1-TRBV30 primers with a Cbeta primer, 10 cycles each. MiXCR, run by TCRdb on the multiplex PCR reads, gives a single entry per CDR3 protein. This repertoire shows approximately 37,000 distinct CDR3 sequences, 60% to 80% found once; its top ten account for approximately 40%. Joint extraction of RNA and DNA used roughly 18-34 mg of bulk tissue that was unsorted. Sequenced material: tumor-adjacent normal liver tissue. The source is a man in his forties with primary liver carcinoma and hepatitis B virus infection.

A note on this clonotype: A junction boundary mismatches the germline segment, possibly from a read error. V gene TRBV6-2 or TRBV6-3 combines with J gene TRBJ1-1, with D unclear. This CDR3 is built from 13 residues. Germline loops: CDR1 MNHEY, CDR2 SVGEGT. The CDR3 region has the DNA TGTACCAGCACCGCCTTCGGCAGCACTGAAGTTTTCTTT. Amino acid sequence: CTSTAFGSTEVFF.

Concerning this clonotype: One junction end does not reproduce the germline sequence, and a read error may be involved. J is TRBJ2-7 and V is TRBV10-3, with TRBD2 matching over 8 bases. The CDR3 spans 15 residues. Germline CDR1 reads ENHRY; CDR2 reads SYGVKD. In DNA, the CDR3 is TGTGCCATCAGTGATCGGGGAGCGGGAGTAGACAAGCAGTGCTTC. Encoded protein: CAISDRGAGVDKQCF.

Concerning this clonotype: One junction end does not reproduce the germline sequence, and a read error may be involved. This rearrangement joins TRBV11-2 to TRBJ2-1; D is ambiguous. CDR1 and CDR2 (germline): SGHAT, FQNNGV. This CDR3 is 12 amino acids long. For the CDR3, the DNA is TGTGCCAGCAGCTTATGGTACCAGGAGCAATTCTTC. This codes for CASSLWYQEQFF.

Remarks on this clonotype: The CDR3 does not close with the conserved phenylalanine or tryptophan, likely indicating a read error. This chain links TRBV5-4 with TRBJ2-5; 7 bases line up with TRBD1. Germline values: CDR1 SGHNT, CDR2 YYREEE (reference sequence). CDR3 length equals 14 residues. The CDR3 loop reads CASSAAGGQEIQYS. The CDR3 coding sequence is TGTGCCAGCAGCGCGGCAGGGGGTCAAGAGATCCAGTACTCC.

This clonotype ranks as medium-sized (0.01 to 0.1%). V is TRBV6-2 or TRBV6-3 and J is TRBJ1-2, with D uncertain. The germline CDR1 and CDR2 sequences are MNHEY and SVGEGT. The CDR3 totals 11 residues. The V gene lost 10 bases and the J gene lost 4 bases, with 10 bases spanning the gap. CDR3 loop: CATALGYGYTF. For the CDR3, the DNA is TGTGCCACCGCCCTAGGCTATGGCTACACCTTC.

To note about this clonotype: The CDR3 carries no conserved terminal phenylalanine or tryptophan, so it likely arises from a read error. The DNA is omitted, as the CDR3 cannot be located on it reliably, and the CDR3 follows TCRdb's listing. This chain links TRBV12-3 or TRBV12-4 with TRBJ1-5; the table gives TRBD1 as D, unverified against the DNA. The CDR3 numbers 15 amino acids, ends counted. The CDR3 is CASMRGTAINQPQHL.

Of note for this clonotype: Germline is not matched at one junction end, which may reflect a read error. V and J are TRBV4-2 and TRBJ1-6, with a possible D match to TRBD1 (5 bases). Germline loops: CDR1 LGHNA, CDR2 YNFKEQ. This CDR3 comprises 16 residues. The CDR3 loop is CTRSREGSGGDSPLHF. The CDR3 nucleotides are TGTACCAGGAGCCGAGAGGGGTCAGGAGGAGATTCACCCCTCCACTTT.

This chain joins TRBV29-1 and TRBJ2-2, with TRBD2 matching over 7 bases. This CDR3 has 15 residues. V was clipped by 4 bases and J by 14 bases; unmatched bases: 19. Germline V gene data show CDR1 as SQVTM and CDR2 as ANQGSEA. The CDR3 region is CSVVTAGAYTEDLFF. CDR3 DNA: TGCAGCGTTGTCACGGCGGGAGCGTACACCGAGGACCTGTTTTTT.